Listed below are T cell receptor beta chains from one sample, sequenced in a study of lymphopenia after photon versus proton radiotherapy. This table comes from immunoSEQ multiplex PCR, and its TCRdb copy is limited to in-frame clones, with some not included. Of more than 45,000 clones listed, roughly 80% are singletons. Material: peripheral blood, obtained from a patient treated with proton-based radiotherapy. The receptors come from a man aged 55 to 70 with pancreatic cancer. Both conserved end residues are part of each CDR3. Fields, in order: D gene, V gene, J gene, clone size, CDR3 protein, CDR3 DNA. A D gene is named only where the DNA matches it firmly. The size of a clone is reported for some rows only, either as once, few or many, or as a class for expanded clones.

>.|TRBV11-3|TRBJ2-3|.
CASSSRREADTQYF
TGTGCCAGCAGCTCCCGGCGGGAAGCAGATACGCAGTATTTT
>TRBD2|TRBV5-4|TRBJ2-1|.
CASSLGGLAAYNEQFF
TGTGCCAGCAGCTTGGGGGGACTAGCGGCATACAATGAGCAGTTCTTC
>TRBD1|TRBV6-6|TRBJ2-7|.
CASGKGTGLYEQYF
TGTGCCAGCGGGAAGGGGACAGGGCTCTACGAGCAGTACTTC
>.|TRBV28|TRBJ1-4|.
CASSSAEGEKLFF
TGTGCCAGCAGCTCGGCCGAGGGTGAAAAACTGTTTTTT
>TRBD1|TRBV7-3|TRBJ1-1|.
CASSLAGTGGFMNTEAFF
TGTGCCAGCAGCTTGGCCGGGACAGGGGGTTTCATGAACACTGAAGCTTTCTTT
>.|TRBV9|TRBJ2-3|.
CASGLGHPTDTQYF
TGTGCCAGCGGATTAGGACACCCCACAGATACGCAGTATTTT
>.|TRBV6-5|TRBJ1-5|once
CASSYGGGNQPQHF
TGTGCCAGCAGTTACGGGGGGGGCAATCAGCCCCAGCATTTT
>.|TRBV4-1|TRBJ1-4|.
CASSQAPSSEKLFF
TGCGCCAGCAGCCAAGCCCCCTCCAGCGAAAAACTGTTTTTT
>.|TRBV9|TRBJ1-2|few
CASSVEATSYGYTF
TGTGCCAGCAGCGTAGAAGCAACAAGCTATGGCTACACCTTC
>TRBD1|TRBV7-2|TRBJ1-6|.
CASSLKGQGGSPLHF
TGTGCCAGCAGCTTAAAGGGACAGGGCGGCTCACCCCTCCACTTT
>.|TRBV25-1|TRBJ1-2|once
CASSEWVGGYGYTF
TGTGCCAGCAGTGAATGGGTAGGGGGCTATGGCTACACCTTC
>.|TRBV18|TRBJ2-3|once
CASRSTDTQYF
TGTGCCAGCCGTAGCACAGATACGCAGTATTTT
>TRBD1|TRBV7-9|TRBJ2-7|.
CASSLGTGVYEQYF
TGTGCCAGCAGCCTTGGGACAGGGGTGTACGAGCAGTACTTC
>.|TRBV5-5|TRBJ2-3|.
CASSLAGSTDTQYF
TGTGCCAGCAGCTTGGCCGGCAGCACAGATACGCAGTATTTT
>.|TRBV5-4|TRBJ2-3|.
CASSLASFPDTQYF
TGTGCCAGCAGCTTGGCTAGCTTCCCAGATACGCAGTATTTT
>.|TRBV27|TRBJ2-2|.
CASRPPVGSGELFF
TGTGCCAGCAGACCCCCAGTGGGTTCCGGGGAGCTGTTTTTT
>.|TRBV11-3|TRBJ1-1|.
CASSPHRVEPFF
TGTGCCAGCAGCCCTCACAGGGTCGAGCCTTTCTTT
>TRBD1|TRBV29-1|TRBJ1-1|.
CSVGVRAGGSNTEAFF
TGCAGCGTTGGGGTTCGGGCAGGGGGCTCGAACACTGAAGCTTTCTTT
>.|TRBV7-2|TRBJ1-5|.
CASSLFAGGNQPQHF
TGTGCCAGCAGCTTATTTGCAGGGGGCAATCAGCCCCAGCATTTT
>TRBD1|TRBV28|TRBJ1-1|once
CASSTRDRGWEAFF
TGTGCCAGCAGCACCCGGGACAGGGGGTGGGAGGCTTTCTTT
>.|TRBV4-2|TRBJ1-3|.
CASSQEGTRSSGNTIYF
TGTGCCAGCAGCCAAGAAGGAACCCGGTCCTCTGGAAACACCATATATTTT
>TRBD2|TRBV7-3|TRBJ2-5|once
CASSLTGLGQETQYF
TGTGCCAGCAGCTTAACGGGACTAGGTCAAGAGACCCAGTACTTC
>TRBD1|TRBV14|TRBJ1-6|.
CASSQDPQGKSPLHF
TGTGCCAGCAGCCAAGATCCACAGGGGAAATCACCCCTCCACTTT
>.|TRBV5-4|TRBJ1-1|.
CASSPRSATEAFF
TGTGCCAGCAGCCCCCGTAGCGCCACTGAAGCTTTCTTT
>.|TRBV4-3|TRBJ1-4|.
CASSQNAGEKLFF
TGCGCCAGCAGCCAAAACGCGGGTGAAAAACTGTTTTTT
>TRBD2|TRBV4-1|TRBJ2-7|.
CASSQGLAGAGEQYF
TGCGCCAGCAGCCAAGGACTAGCGGGAGCTGGGGAGCAGTACTTC
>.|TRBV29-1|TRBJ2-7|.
CSVETRGYSSYEQYF
TGCAGCGTTGAAACCAGGGGCTATAGCTCCTACGAGCAGTACTTC